Listed below are T cell receptor beta chains from one sample, sequenced in a study of CD8+ T cells in alopecia areata. The data were produced by immunoSEQ multiplex PCR, yet TCRdb's version contains in-frame clones alone and is incomplete. The sample yields about 5,500 clones, roughly 64% seen once. The sequenced sample was skin, obtained at week 0. The origin of the receptors is a human donor with alopecia areata. CDR3s include the opening cysteine and the closing phenylalanine or tryptophan. D genes are given only for firm matches. Rows may omit the clone size; those that give it use once, few, many or a size class.

v_gene	d_gene	j_gene	abundance	CDR3nt	CDR3aa
TRBV5-1	TRBD2	TRBJ2-1	NA	TGCGCCAGCAGCCCCGGGACTACTAACAATGAGCAGTTCTTC	CASSPGTTNNEQFF
TRBV6-9	NA	TRBJ2-2	NA	TGTGCCACCGGGACTTACGGGGAGCTGTTTTTT	CATGTYGELFF
TRBV4-1	TRBD1	TRBJ1-1	NA	TGCGCCAGCAGCCAGAAGACAGGGGGCACTGAAGCTTTCTTT	CASSQKTGGTEAFF
TRBV23-1	NA	TRBJ2-2	NA	TGCGCCAGCAGTCAATCTACAGGGCCCGGCACCGGGGAGCTGTTTTTT	CASSQSTGPGTGELFF
TRBV6-6	TRBD2	TRBJ2-3	NA	TGTGCCAGCAGAACGGGCGGGGGGGCTTCGAATACGCAGTATTTT	CASRTGGGASNTQYF
TRBV30	TRBD1	TRBJ2-1	NA	TGTGCCTGGAGTGTAGGGGGGACAGGGCTCGATGAGCAGTTCTTC	CAWSVGGTGLDEQFF
TRBV4-1	NA	TRBJ1-2	few	TGCGCCAGCAGCTCCAGAGAAAGTGGGGGGATCTATGGCTACACCTTC	CASSSRESGGIYGYTF
TRBV6-6	NA	TRBJ1-1	NA	TGTGCCAGCATGGAGTTTGGAGGGGGCACTGAAGCTTTCTTT	CASMEFGGGTEAFF
TRBV2	TRBD2	TRBJ2-1	NA	TGTGCCAGCAGTGAAGGACTAGCGGGGGTGGATGAGCAGTTCTTC	CASSEGLAGVDEQFF
TRBV7-9	NA	TRBJ1-6	NA	TGTGCCAGCAGCTTACCACCGGGCGGGTCACCCCTCCACTTT	CASSLPPGGSPLHF
TRBV13	NA	TRBJ1-1	few	TGTGCCAGCAGCCTTACGGACAGAGGGGAAAACACTGAAGCTTTCTTT	CASSLTDRGENTEAFF
TRBV5-1	NA	TRBJ2-2	NA	TGCGCCAGCAGCTTGGGCGGGGCCACCGGGGAGCTGTTTTTT	CASSLGGATGELFF
TRBV5-1	NA	TRBJ2-3	NA	TGCGCCAGCAGCTTAGCGGGTTTCACAGATACGCAGTATTTT	CASSLAGFTDTQYF
TRBV28	NA	TRBJ1-2	NA	TGTGCCAGCAGTTTGGACGGATTTCTTTATGGCTACACCTTC	CASSLDGFLYGYTF